A selection of T cell receptor beta chains follows, all from one sample in a study of T cell changes during pregnancy in multiple sclerosis. Data came from immunoSEQ multiplex PCR; TCRdb stores just in-frame clones and leaves some out. The repertoire has tens of thousands of clones, more than 90% of them found once; the top ten carry 3% to 3.5%. Sequencing was performed on peripheral blood, taken in the first trimester of pregnancy. These receptors all come from a female donor in good health, enrolled as a control in a pregnancy study. Each CDR3 is given with its conserved first and last residue. The D gene is left open where the match is weak. Clone size is given for some rows only: seen once, a few or many times, or a class if the clone is expanded.

clone_size,d_call,j_call,v_call,cdr3_nt,cdr3_aa
-,-,TRBJ2-7,TRBV5-4,TGTGCCAGCAGCTCGAGCTCCTACGAGCAGTACTTC,CASSSSSYEQYF
-,TRBD1,TRBJ1-4,TRBV2,TGTGCCAGCAAAAGGGACAGGGGGGAAAAACTGTTTTTT,CASKRDRGEKLFF
-,-,TRBJ2-1,TRBV5-1,TGCGCCAGCAGCCTACGACAGGTTAGCTCCTACAATGAGCAGTTCTTC,CASSLRQVSSYNEQFF
-,TRBD1,TRBJ2-4,TRBV29-1,TGCAGCGTTGTTAAGGGGGCGCCTAGGGTTGCCAAAAACATTCAGTACTTC,CSVVKGAPRVAKNIQYF
-,TRBD1,TRBJ1-2,TRBV7-2,TGTGCCAGCAGCTTAAGACAGGGGGAAGGCTATGGCTACACCTTC,CASSLRQGEGYGYTF
few,TRBD1,TRBJ1-1,TRBV7-2,TGTGCCAGCAGTGGGACCTGGACAGGGGGCACTGAAGCTTTCTTT,CASSGTWTGGTEAFF
-,TRBD2,TRBJ2-3,TRBV4-1,TGCGCCAGCAGCCAGGCGGGGGGGGTTGATACGCAGTATTTT,CASSQAGGVDTQYF
-,TRBD2,TRBJ2-1,TRBV4-3,TGCGCCAGCAGCTTCGGACTAGCGGTCCGGAGCTCCTACAATGAGCAGTTCTTC,CASSFGLAVRSSYNEQFF
-,-,TRBJ2-3,TRBV19,TGTGCCAGTAGTATAGGGGACAATACGCAGTATTTT,CASSIGDNTQYF
-,-,TRBJ2-5,TRBV2,TGTGCCAGCAGTTTTGGCTCCCAGTACTTC,CASSFGSQYF
-,-,TRBJ2-7,TRBV27,TGTGCCAGCAGTTTTGTAGGACACCAATACGAGCAGTACTTC,CASSFVGHQYEQYF
-,TRBD2,TRBJ2-3,TRBV7-9,TGTGCCAGCCGGGGACTAGCGGGGACAAAAACAGATACGCAGTATTTT,CASRGLAGTKTDTQYF
-,-,TRBJ2-1,TRBV7-8,TGTGCCAGCATCCAAGGGGCCCCGGTAGAGGAGGGTGAGCAGTTCTTC,CASIQGAPVEEGEQFF